The rows below give T cell receptor beta chains drawn from one sample of a study of PD-1 blockade in classical Hodgkin lymphoma. Assay: immunoSEQ multiplex PCR; the TCRdb copy retains only in-frame clones and omits some. The top ten clones hold about 20% of a sample with about 41,000 clones, 76% of them seen once. The source material was peripheral blood mononuclear cells (PBMCs), sampled at baseline. Receptors were obtained from a human donor with classical Hodgkin lymphoma. Each CDR3 is given with its conserved first and last residue. D genes are given only for firm matches. Where a row states a size, it is once, few, many or the class of an expanded clone; other rows omit it.

v_gene	j_gene	d_gene	abundance	CDR3nt	CDR3aa
TRBV6-5	TRBJ1-2	-	-	TGTGCCAGCAGCTTTGCGGGGGCGACCTACGGCTACACCTTC	CASSFAGATYGYTF
TRBV28	TRBJ2-2	-	-	TGTGCCAGCAGTTTTCACAGAATAGCGAACACCGGGGAGCTGTTTTTT	CASSFHRIANTGELFF
TRBV30	TRBJ2-7	TRBD1	-	TGTGCCTGGAGTGCGGGCAGGGGGCGCGAGCAGTACTTC	CAWSAGRGREQYF
TRBV6-5	TRBJ2-7	TRBD1	-	TGTGCCAGCAGTTACTCTGGCACAGGGGTCTACGAGCAGTACTTC	CASSYSGTGVYEQYF
TRBV28	TRBJ2-1	TRBD2	-	TGTGCCAGCAGTTTCCCCGGGACTAGCGGGAGGGGTGAGCAGTTCTTC	CASSFPGTSGRGEQFF
TRBV30	TRBJ2-5	-	once	TGTGCCTGCCCTGGGGAGGCCCCAACCCAGTACTTC	CACPGEAPTQYF
TRBV2	TRBJ2-5	-	-	TGTGCCAGCAGGGAACAGGGTTCAGGGGAGACCCAGTACTTC	CASREQGSGETQYF
TRBV19	TRBJ2-7	TRBD1	-	TGTGCCAGTAGTAGGATCGAGGGACAGAGGGGCGAGCAGTACTTC	CASSRIEGQRGEQYF
TRBV5-6	TRBJ2-3	-	once	TGTGCCAGCAGCTTGGAGCGGGCAACAGATACGCAGTATTTT	CASSLERATDTQYF
TRBV30	TRBJ1-1	-	-	TGTGCCTGGATCCCTGGCTCCTGGCGAACAAAACCTTTCGCTTTCTTT	CAWIPGSWRTKPFAFF
TRBV6-1	TRBJ2-4	-	-	TGTGCCAGACCTATTCAGTACTTC	CARPIQYF
TRBV18	TRBJ2-2	-	-	TGTGCCAGCTCACCAACAAACACTAGAGGGGCCACCGGGGAGCTGTTTTTT	CASSPTNTRGATGELFF
TRBV27	TRBJ1-5	-	once	TGTGCCAGCAGTATAACAGGTGAAGGTCAGCCCCAGCATTTT	CASSITGEGQPQHF
TRBV6-5	TRBJ1-2	TRBD1	-	TGTGCCATCTCGGACAGGGCCTATGGCTACACCTTC	CAISDRAYGYTF
TRBV7-9	TRBJ2-7	-	-	TGTGCCAGCAGCTTACAGGGTCTTGGCTACGAGCAGTACTTC	CASSLQGLGYEQYF
TRBV30	TRBJ2-1	TRBD2	-	TGTGCCTGGAGTGTGGGACTAGCGGGAGTGGCGTCCTACAATGAGCAGTTCTTC	CAWSVGLAGVASYNEQFF
TRBV6-1	TRBJ2-5	-	-	TGTGCCAGCAGTGAAAGTGGGTTCGGGTACTTTCAAGAGACCCAGTACTTC	CASSESGFGYFQETQYF
TRBV6-1	TRBJ2-7	-	-	TGTGCCAGCAGTGAAGACGGCCCCTCCTACGAGCAGTACTTC	CASSEDGPSYEQYF
TRBV2	TRBJ2-5	-	-	TGTTCGGGGCAGGCCGAGGGAGAGACCCAGTACTTC	CSGQAEGETQYF
TRBV18	TRBJ1-1	TRBD1	-	TGTGCCAGCTCACCACTTAGGGACAGGTTAAACACTGAAGCTTTCTTT	CASSPLRDRLNTEAFF
TRBV11-2	TRBJ2-7	TRBD2	few	TGTGCCAGCAGCTTAAGGCGGGAGGGCCGCTACGAGCAGTACTTC	CASSLRREGRYEQYF
TRBV19	TRBJ2-7	-	-	TGTGCCAGTAGTTCGAGGGACGGGTCGGCCGAGCAGTACTTC	CASSSRDGSAEQYF
TRBV27	TRBJ2-1	TRBD2	-	TGTGCCAGCAGTTTATCGAGCCAGCGGGAGGGGGGAGAGCAGTTCTTC	CASSLSSQREGGEQFF
TRBV6-6	TRBJ1-2	TRBD1	-	TGTGCCAGCAGTCACGGACAGGGAAACTATGGCTACACCTTC	CASSHGQGNYGYTF
TRBV28	TRBJ1-4	-	-	TGTGCCAGCAGTTCGGGACAAAGGGAAAAACTGTTTTTT	CASSSGQREKLFF
TRBV6-6	TRBJ2-1	-	once	TGTGCCAGCAGTCCTGGTTTGGATGAGCAGTTCTTC	CASSPGLDEQFF
TRBV28	TRBJ1-5	-	few	TGTGCCAGCAGTTCGGTCGGTCCCTTAAATCAGCCCCAGCATTTT	CASSSVGPLNQPQHF
TRBV27	TRBJ2-7	TRBD1	-	TGTGCCAGCGCCGGGGACAGTGGCTTCTCTGATCCTAGGGAGCAGTACTTC	CASAGDSGFSDPREQYF
TRBV18	TRBJ1-5	-	medium-sized	TGTGCCAGCTCATCTCAGACAATGCTGGATCAGCCCCAGCATTTT	CASSSQTMLDQPQHF
TRBV14	TRBJ2-1	TRBD2	-	TGTGCCAGCAGCCGATGGGAGGGGAATGAGCAGTTCTTC	CASSRWEGNEQFF
TRBV19	TRBJ1-5	TRBD1	-	TGTGCCAGTAGTGACGGACAGGGGGGAGTTGGCAATCAGCCCCAGCATTTT	CASSDGQGGVGNQPQHF
TRBV19	TRBJ2-2	-	-	TGTGCCAGTACCCCCGGGGGGAACACCGGGGAGCTGTTTTTT	CASTPGGNTGELFF
TRBV7-2	TRBJ1-1	-	-	TGTGCCAGCAGCTTAGCGCCTGGGGGCTCCAGGGCTGAAGCTTTCTTT	CASSLAPGGSRAEAFF
TRBV6-5	TRBJ1-1	-	-	TGTGCCAGCAGCCCCCGGAGCACTGAAGCTTTCTTT	CASSPRSTEAFF
TRBV14	TRBJ2-1	-	-	TGTGCCAGCAGCCAAGATCCAGGGCGGCACAAGTTCTTC	CASSQDPGRHKFF
TRBV5-1	TRBJ1-1	-	-	TGCGCCAGCAGGCCGGGACTCCAGAACACTGAAGCTTTCTTT	CASRPGLQNTEAFF
TRBV29-1	TRBJ2-7	-	-	TGCAGCGCCACGGACCGGGGCTACGAGCAGTACTTC	CSATDRGYEQYF
TRBV5-5	TRBJ2-2	-	-	TGTGCCAGCAGCCCATTACAGGTTCCACTTAGCACCGGGGAGCTGTTTTTT	CASSPLQVPLSTGELFF
TRBV6-6	TRBJ2-6	-	-	TGTGCCAGCAGGGCATTGCAGGGACCCAACGTCCTGACTTTC	CASRALQGPNVLTF
TRBV6-5	TRBJ2-7	TRBD2	-	TGTGCCAGCAGTGGCGGACTAGCGGGAGTGTACGAGCAGTACTTC	CASSGGLAGVYEQYF
TRBV7-9	TRBJ2-1	-	-	TGTGCCAGCAGCTTAGGTCTGACTGTTTATGAGCAGTTCTTC	CASSLGLTVYEQFF
TRBV7-9	TRBJ2-2	TRBD2	-	TGTGCCAGCAGCTCTATGGGTAGCGGGAACGGCGGGGAGCTGTTTTTT	CASSSMGSGNGGELFF
TRBV18	TRBJ1-2	-	-	TGTGCCAGCTCACCCACCGGGGAGTCTGGCTACACCTTC	CASSPTGESGYTF
TRBV7-9	TRBJ2-7	-	-	TGTGCCAGCAGCTTAGACGGATCCTACGAGCAGTACTTC	CASSLDGSYEQYF
TRBV6-6	TRBJ1-1	-	-	TGTGCCTCAACCGGGGCCATGAACACTGAAGCTTTCTTT	CASTGAMNTEAFF
TRBV27	TRBJ1-1	TRBD1	-	TGTGCCAGCAGTTTAATGGGACAGGGTAGAGGGGCCACTGAAGCTTTCTTT	CASSLMGQGRGATEAFF
TRBV28	TRBJ1-2	-	few	TGTGCCAGCAGCCGTAACAGCTATGGCTACACCTTC	CASSRNSYGYTF
TRBV7-3	TRBJ2-7	-	-	TGTGCCAGCAGCTTAGAGGCGGGACCCTACGAGCAGTACTTC	CASSLEAGPYEQYF
TRBV6-1	TRBJ1-5	-	once	TGTGCCAGCAGTGGCGGGGCCAATCAGCCCCAGCATTTT	CASSGGANQPQHF
TRBV6-4	TRBJ2-3	-	-	TGTGCCAGCAGTGTCCGAGGGGCAGGGACAGATACGCAGTATTTT	CASSVRGAGTDTQYF
TRBV18	TRBJ1-5	-	-	TGTGCCAGCTCACCACAGGGGTTGGGGAGTCAGCCCCAGCATTTT	CASSPQGLGSQPQHF
TRBV27	TRBJ1-4	TRBD1	few	TGTGCCAGCAGGCAGGGGGTTGCAACTAATGAAAAACTGTTTTTT	CASRQGVATNEKLFF
TRBV5-1	TRBJ1-2	TRBD1	-	TGCGCCAGCAGCTTGGCGGGGACAGGCGGAGGCTACACCTTC	CASSLAGTGGGYTF
TRBV7-6	TRBJ1-5	TRBD1	-	TGTGCCAGCAGCTCTCAGACAGGGGACAATCAGCCCCAGCATTTT	CASSSQTGDNQPQHF
TRBV29-1	TRBJ1-4	-	-	TGCAGCGTTGAAGGCCTTAATGAAAAACTGTTTTTT	CSVEGLNEKLFF